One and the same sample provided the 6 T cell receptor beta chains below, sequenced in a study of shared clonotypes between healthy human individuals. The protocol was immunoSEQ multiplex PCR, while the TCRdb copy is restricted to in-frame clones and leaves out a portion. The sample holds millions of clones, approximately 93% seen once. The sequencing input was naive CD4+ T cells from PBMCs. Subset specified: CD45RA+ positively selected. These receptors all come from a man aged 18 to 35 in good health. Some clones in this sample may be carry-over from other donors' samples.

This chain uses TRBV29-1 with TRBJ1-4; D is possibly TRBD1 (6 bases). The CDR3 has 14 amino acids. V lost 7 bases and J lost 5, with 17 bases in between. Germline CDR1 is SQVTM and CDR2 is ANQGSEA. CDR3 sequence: CSAYTDRINEKLFF. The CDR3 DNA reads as TGCAGCGCCTACACGGACAGAATCAATGAAAAACTGTTTTTT.

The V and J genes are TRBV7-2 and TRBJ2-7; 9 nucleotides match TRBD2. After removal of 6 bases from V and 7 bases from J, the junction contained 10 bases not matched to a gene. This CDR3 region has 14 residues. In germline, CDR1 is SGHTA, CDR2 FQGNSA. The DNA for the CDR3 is TGTGCCAGCAGACGACTAGCGGCCCCTTTGGAGCAGTACTTC. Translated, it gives CASRRLAAPLEQYF. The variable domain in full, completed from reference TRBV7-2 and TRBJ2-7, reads GAGVSQSPSNKVTEKGKDVELRCDPISGHTALYWYRQSLGQGLEFLIYFQGNSAPDKSGLPSDRFSAERTGGSVSTLTIQRTQQEDSAVYLCASRRLAAPLEQYFGPGTRLTVT.

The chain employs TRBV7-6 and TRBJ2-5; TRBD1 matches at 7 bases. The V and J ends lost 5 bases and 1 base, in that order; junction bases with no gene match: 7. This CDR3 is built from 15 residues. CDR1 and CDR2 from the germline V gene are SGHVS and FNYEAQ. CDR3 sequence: CASSRDSYLQETQYF. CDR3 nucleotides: TGTGCCAGCAGCCGGGACAGCTACCTCCAAGAGACCCAGTACTTC.

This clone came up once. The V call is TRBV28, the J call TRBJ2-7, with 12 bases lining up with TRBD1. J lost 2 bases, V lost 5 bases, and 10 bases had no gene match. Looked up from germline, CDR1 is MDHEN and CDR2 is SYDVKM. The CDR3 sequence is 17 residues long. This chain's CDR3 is CASSLPGTGGGTYEQYF. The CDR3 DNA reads TGTGCCAGCAGTCTTCCCGGGACAGGGGGCGGCACCTACGAGCAGTACTTC.

CDR3 nucleotides: TGTGCCAGCCGAACCGGCCCTTTTTTAGGTCTTACCTACAATGAGCAGTTCTTC. As protein: CASRTGPFLGLTYNEQFF. This chain connects TRBV27 to TRBJ2-1, with D unclear. In germline, CDR1 is MNHEY, CDR2 SMNVEV (reference sequence). The CDR3 sequence is 18 residues long. Deletions cut 8 bases from V and 2 bases from J, with 25 bases between.

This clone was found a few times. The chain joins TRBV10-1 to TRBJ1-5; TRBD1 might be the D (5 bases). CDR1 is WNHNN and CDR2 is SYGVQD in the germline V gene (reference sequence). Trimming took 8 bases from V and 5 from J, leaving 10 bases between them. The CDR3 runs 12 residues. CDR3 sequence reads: CASGEGYQPQHF. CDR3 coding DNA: TGCGCCAGCGGAGAGGGGTATCAGCCCCAGCATTTT.